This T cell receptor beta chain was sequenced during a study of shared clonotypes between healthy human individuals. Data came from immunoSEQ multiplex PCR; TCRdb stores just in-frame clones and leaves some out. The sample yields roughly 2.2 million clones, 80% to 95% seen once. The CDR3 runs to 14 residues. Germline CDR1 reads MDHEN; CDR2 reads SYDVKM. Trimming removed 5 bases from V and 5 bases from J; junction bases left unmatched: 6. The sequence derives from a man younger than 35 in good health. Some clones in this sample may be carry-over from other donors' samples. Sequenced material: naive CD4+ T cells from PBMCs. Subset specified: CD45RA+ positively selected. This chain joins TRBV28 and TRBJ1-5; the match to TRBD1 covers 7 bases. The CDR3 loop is CASSTSRGYQPQHF. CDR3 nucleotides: TGTGCCAGCAGTACGAGCAGGGGGTATCAGCCCCAGCATTTT. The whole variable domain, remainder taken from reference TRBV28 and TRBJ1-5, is DVKVTQSSRYLVKRTGEKVFLECVQDMDHENMFWYRQDPGLGLRLIYFSYDVKMKEKGDIPEGYSVSREKKERFSLILESASTNQTSMYLCASSTSRGYQPQHFGDGTRLSIL.